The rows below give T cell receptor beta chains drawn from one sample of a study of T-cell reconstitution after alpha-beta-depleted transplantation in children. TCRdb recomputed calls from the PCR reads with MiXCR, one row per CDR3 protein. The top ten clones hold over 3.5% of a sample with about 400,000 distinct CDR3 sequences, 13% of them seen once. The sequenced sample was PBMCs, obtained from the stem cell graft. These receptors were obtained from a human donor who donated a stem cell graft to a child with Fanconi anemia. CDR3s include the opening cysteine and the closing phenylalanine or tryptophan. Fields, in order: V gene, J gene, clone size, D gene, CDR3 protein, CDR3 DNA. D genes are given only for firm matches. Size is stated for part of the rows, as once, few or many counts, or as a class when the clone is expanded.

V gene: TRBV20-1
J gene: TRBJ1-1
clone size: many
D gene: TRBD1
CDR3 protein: CSARRTQGASEAFF
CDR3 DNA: TGCAGTGCGAGACGGACACAGGGGGCCTCTGAAGCTTTCTTT

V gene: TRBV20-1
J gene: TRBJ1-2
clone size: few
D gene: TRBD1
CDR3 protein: CSASTGASYGYTF
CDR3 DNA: TGCAGTGCTTCGACAGGGGCTAGCTATGGCTACACCTTC

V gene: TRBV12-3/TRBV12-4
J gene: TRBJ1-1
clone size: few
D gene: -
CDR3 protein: CASSLARAGNFGLNTEAFF
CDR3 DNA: TGTGCCAGCAGTTTAGCGCGGGCGGGAAACTTCGGGTTGAACACTGAAGCTTTCTTT

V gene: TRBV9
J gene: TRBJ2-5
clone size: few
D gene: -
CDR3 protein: CASSVGGQGQETQYF
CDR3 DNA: TGTGCCAGCAGCGTTGGGGGGCAGGGTCAAGAGACCCAGTACTTC

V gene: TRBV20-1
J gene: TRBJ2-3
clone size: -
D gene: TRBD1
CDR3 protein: CSAQGGQGASDTQYF
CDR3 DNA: TGCAGTGCTCAGGGGGGACAGGGGGCATCAGATACGCAGTATTTT

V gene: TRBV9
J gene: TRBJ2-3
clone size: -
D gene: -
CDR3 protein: CASSVTWGGRQDTQYF
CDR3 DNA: TGTGCCAGCAGCGTAACTTGGGGGGGGCGTCAAGATACGCAGTATTTT

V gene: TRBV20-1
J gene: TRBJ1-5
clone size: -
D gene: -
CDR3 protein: CSARDSWQINQPQHF
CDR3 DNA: TGCAGTGCTAGAGATAGTTGGCAGATCAATCAGCCCCAGCATTTT

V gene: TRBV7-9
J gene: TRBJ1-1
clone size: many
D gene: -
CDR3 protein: CASSLKSVNTEAFF
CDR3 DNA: TGTGCCAGCAGCTTGAAATCCGTGAACACTGAAGCTTTCTTT

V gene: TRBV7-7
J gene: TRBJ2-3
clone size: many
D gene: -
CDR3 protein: CASSSAGTDTQYF
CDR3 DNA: TGTGCCAGCAGCTCGGCAGGCACAGATACGCAGTATTTT

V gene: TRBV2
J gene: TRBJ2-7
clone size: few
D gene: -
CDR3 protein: CASSDLAIYEQYF
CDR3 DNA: TGTGCCAGCAGTGATTTGGCCATCTACGAGCAGTACTTC

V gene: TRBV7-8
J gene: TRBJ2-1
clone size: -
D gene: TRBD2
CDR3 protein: CASSSGPTGGQFF
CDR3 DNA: TGTGCCAGCAGCTCGGGACCGACGGGGGGGCAGTTCTTC

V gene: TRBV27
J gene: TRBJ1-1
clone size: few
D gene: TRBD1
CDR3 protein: CASSSRTGVGTEAFF
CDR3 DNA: TGTGCCAGCAGTTCGCGGACAGGGGTGGGCACTGAAGCTTTCTTT

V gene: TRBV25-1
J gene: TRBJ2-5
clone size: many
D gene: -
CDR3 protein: CASSESWGTSLQETQYF
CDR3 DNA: TGTGCCAGCAGTGAATCCTGGGGGACATCACTTCAAGAGACCCAGTACTTC

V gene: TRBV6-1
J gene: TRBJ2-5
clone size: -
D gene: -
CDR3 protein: CASSRLPGPQETQYF
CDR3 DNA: TGTGCCAGCAGTAGACTCCCCGGCCCACAAGAGACCCAGTACTTC

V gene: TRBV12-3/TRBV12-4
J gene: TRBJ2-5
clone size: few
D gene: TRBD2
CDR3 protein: CASNLGGVETQYF
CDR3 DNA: TGTGCCAGCAACCTGGGGGGGGTCGAGACCCAGTACTTC

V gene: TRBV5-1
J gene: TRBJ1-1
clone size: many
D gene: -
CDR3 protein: CASSLVRGTEAFF
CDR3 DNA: TGTGCCAGCAGCTTAGTTAGGGGCACTGAAGCTTTCTTT

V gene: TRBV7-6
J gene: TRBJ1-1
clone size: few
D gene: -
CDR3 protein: CASGGPGATVTEAFF
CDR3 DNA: TGTGCCAGCGGGGGCCCCGGCGCGACGGTTACTGAAGCTTTCTTT

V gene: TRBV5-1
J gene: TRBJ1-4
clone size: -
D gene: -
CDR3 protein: CASSFTQGDEKLFF
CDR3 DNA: TGCGCCAGCAGCTTTACACAGGGAGATGAAAAACTGTTTTTT

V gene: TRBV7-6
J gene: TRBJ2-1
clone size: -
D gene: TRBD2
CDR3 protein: CASSLILAGTSSYNEQFF
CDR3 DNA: TGTGCCAGCAGCTTGATACTAGCGGGGACGAGCTCCTACAATGAGCAGTTCTTC

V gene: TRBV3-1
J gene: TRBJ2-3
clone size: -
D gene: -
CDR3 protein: CASTQESAMRDTQYF
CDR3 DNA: TGTGCCAGCACCCAAGAATCAGCGATGAGGGATACGCAGTATTTT

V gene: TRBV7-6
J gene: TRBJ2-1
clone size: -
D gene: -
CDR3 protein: CASSQAGLGEQFF
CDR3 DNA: TGTGCCAGCAGCCAAGCGGGTTTGGGTGAGCAGTTCTTC

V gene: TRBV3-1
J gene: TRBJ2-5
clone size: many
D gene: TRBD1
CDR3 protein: CASSQGTGTETQYF
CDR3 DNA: TGTGCCAGCAGCCAAGGGACAGGGACGGAGACCCAGTACTTC

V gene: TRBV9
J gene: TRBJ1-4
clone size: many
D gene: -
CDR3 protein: CASSVGGATNEKLFF
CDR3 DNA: TGTGCCAGCAGCGTAGGGGGTGCAACTAATGAAAAACTGTTTTTT

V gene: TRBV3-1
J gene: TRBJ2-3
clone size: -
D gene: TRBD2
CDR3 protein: CASSQEWIAGSSTDTQYF
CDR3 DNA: TGTGCCAGCAGCCAAGAGTGGATAGCGGGGAGCTCCACAGATACGCAGTATTTT

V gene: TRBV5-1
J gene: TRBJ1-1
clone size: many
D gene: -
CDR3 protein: CASSLLENTEAFF
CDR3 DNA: TGTGCCAGCAGTCTCCTTGAGAACACTGAAGCTTTCTTT

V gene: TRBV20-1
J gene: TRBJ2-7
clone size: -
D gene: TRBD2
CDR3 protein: CSASSGLAEVEQYF
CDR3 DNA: TGCAGTGCTAGCTCGGGACTAGCGGAAGTCGAGCAGTACTTC

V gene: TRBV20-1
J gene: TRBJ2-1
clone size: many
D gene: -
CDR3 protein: CSASEGESYNEQFF
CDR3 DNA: TGCAGTGCTAGCGAAGGGGAGTCCTACAATGAGCAGTTCTTC

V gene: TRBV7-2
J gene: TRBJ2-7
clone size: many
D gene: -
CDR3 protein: CASSGHALAPEQYF
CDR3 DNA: TGTGCCAGCAGTGGACATGCCTTAGCTCCTGAGCAGTACTTC

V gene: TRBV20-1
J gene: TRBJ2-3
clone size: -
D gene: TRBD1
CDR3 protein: CSAPPEGADTQYF
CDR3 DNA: TGCAGTGCCCCTCCTGAGGGGGCCGATACGCAGTATTTT

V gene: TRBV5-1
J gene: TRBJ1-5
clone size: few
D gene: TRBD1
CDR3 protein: CASSWDSGGNQPQHF
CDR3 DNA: TGCGCCAGCAGCTGGGACAGCGGGGGCAATCAGCCCCAGCATTTT

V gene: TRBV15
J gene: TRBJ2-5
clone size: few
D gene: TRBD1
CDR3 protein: CATSGRTGEETQYF
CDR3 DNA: TGTGCCACCAGCGGGAGAACAGGGGAAGAGACCCAGTACTTC

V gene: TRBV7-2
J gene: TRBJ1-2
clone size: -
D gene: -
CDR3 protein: CASSQGPANYGYTF
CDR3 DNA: TGTGCCAGCAGCCAAGGACCAGCAAACTATGGCTACACCTTC

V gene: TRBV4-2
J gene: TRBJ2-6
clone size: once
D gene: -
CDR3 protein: CASSQVGRETGANVLTF
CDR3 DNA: TGTGCCAGCAGCCAAGTTGGCAGAGAGACCGGGGCCAACGTCCTGACTTTC

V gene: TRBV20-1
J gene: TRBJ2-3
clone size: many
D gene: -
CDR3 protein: CSARQELTDTQYF
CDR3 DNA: TGCAGTGCCCGACAGGAACTCACAGATACGCAGTATTTT

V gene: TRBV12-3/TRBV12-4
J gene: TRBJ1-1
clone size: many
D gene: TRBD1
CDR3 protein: CASSQGVNAEAFF
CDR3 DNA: TGTGCCAGCAGCCAGGGGGTAAACGCTGAAGCTTTCTTT

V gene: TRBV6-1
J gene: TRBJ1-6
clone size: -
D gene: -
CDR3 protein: CASTDYGGYNSPLHF
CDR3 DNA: TGTGCCAGCACCGACTATGGGGGCTATAATTCACCCCTCCACTTT

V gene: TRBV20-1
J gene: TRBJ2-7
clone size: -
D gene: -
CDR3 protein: CSASSDRYEQYF
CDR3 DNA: TGCAGTGCTAGTTCCGATCGCTACGAGCAGTACTTC

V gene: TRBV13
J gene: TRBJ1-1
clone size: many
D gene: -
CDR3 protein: CASSLRSAGEAFF
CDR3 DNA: TGTGCCAGCAGCTTAAGGTCGGCCGGGGAAGCTTTCTTT

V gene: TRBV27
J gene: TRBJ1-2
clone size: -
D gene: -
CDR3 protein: CASSLGVFSYGYTF
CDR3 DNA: TGTGCCAGCAGTTTAGGGGTTTTTAGCTATGGCTACACCTTC

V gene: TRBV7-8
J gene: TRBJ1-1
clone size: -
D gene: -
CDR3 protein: CASSLKGGAEAFF
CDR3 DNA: TGTGCCAGCAGCCTAAAGGGAGGCGCTGAAGCTTTCTTT

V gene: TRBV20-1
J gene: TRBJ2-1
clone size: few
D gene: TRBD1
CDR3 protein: CSARMIGQGKLTNEQFF
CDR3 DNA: TGCAGTGCTAGAATGATAGGACAGGGGAAATTAACGAATGAGCAGTTCTTC

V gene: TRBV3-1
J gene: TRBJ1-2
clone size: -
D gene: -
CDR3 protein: CASSRATNYGYTF
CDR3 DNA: TGTGCCAGCAGCCGAGCAACTAACTATGGCTACACCTTC

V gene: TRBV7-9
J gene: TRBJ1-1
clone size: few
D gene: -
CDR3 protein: CASSLAVEVAEAFF
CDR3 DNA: TGTGCCAGCAGCTTAGCCGTTGAAGTGGCTGAAGCTTTCTTT

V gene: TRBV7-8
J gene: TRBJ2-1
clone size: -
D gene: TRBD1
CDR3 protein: CASSSQRRDRIYNEQFF
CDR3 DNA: TGTGCCAGCAGCTCGCAGCGTAGGGACAGAATCTACAATGAGCAGTTCTTC

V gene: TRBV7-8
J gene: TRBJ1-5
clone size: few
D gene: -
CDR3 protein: CASSLHPSYSNQPQHF
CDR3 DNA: TGTGCCAGCAGCTTACATCCAAGTTATAGCAATCAGCCCCAGCATTTT

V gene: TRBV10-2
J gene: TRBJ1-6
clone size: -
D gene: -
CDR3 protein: CASSDLLAAEFSPLHF
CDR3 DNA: TGCGCCAGCAGTGACCTCCTTGCCGCGGAATTTTCACCCCTCCACTTT

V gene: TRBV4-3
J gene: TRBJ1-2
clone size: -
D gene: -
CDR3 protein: CASSQDSLALSGYTF
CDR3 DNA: TGCGCCAGCAGCCAAGATTCCCTGGCCCTAAGTGGCTACACCTTC

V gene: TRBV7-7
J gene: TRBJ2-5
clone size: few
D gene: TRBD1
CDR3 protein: CASSLGQGGTQYF
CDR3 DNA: TGTGCCAGCAGCCTAGGACAGGGAGGGACCCAGTACTTC

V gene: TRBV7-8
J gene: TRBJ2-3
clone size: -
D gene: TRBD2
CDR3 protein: CASSLTMSGGGNTQYF
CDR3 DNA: TGTGCCAGCAGCTTAACCATGAGCGGGGGGGGTAATACGCAGTATTTT

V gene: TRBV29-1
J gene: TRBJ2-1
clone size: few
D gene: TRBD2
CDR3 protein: CSVGELAVNEQFF
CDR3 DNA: TGCAGCGTTGGAGAGCTAGCGGTCAATGAGCAGTTCTTC

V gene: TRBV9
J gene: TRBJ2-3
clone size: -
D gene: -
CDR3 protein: CASSVRTVEDTQYF
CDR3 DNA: TGTGCCAGCAGCGTCAGGACAGTTGAAGATACGCAGTATTTT

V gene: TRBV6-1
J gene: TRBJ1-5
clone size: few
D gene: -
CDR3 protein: CASSEAPPDGTSNQPQHF
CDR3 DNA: TGTGCCAGCAGTGAAGCGCCGCCTGACGGGACTAGCAATCAGCCCCAGCATTTT